Listed below are T cell receptor beta chains from one sample, sequenced in a study of radiation and T cells in renal cell carcinoma. Data came from immunoSEQ multiplex PCR; TCRdb stores just in-frame clones and leaves some out. The sample holds 70,000 to 80,000 clones, about 86% seen once. The starting material was blood, obtained from a patient whose treatment included radiotherapy and nephrectomy. These receptors were obtained from a woman aged 50 to 65 with renal cell carcinoma. Both conserved end residues are part of each CDR3. The order of the fields is V gene, clone size, D gene, J gene, CDR3 protein, CDR3 DNA. A D gene is named only where the DNA matches it firmly. Only part of the rows carry a size: once, few, many, or a class if the clone is expanded.

V: TRBV5-6
size: -
D: -
J: TRBJ2-2
CDR3: CASSLLAGRYFGTGELFF
DNA: TGTGCCAGCAGCTTGCTGGCAGGTCGGTATTTTGGCACCGGGGAGCTGTTTTTT

V: TRBV7-8
size: -
D: TRBD2
J: TRBJ2-2
CDR3: CASSLASLAGVNTGELFF
DNA: TGTGCCAGCAGCTTAGCGTCACTAGCGGGGGTGAACACCGGGGAGCTGTTTTTT

V: TRBV6-6
size: -
D: -
J: TRBJ1-3
CDR3: CASSYQLTGPGNTIYF
DNA: TGTGCCAGCAGTTACCAACTTACAGGCCCTGGAAACACCATATATTTT

V: TRBV9
size: -
D: TRBD2
J: TRBJ2-1
CDR3: CASSAGTRIDEQFF
DNA: TGTGCCAGCAGCGCCGGGACTAGAATCGATGAGCAGTTCTTC

V: TRBV15
size: -
D: -
J: TRBJ1-5
CDR3: CATSRDRLAGAYQPQHF
DNA: TGTGCCACCAGCAGAGATCGTTTGGCCGGGGCCTATCAGCCCCAGCATTTT

V: TRBV10-3
size: -
D: TRBD1
J: TRBJ1-1
CDR3: CAMAGQGGGNTEAFF
DNA: TGTGCCATGGCGGGACAGGGAGGTGGGAACACTGAAGCTTTCTTT

V: TRBV7-3
size: -
D: TRBD2
J: TRBJ2-3
CDR3: CASSRGGPDTDTQYF
DNA: TGTGCCAGCAGCCGGGGGGGGCCTGACACAGATACGCAGTATTTT

V: TRBV28
size: -
D: -
J: TRBJ2-5
CDR3: CASRRNGEETQYF
DNA: TGTGCCAGCAGACGAAACGGCGAGGAGACCCAGTACTTC

V: TRBV4-1
size: -
D: TRBD1
J: TRBJ1-4
CDR3: CASSQETTGLSEKLFF
DNA: TGCGCCAGCAGCCAAGAGACGACAGGGCTCAGCGAAAAACTGTTTTTT

V: TRBV27
size: -
D: -
J: TRBJ2-2
CDR3: CASRVIPLTGELFF
DNA: TGTGCCAGCAGAGTAATACCCCTGACCGGGGAGCTGTTTTTT

V: TRBV28
size: once
D: -
J: TRBJ1-1
CDR3: CASRPDGNTEAFF
DNA: TGTGCCAGCAGGCCCGACGGGAACACTGAAGCTTTCTTT

V: TRBV7-2
size: -
D: -
J: TRBJ2-5
CDR3: CASRRGGTEETQYF
DNA: TGTGCCAGCAGGAGAGGGGGGACGGAGGAGACCCAGTACTTC

V: TRBV14
size: -
D: -
J: TRBJ2-7
CDR3: CANPRSVRIYEQYF
DNA: TGTGCCAACCCCCGTTCGGTCAGGATATACGAGCAGTACTTC

V: TRBV9
size: -
D: -
J: TRBJ2-2
CDR3: CASSDLSVNTGELFF
DNA: TGTGCCAGCAGCGACTTGTCGGTGAACACCGGGGAGCTGTTTTTT

V: TRBV19
size: few
D: -
J: TRBJ1-2
CDR3: CASSSRALQGSYGYTF
DNA: TGTGCCAGTAGTTCCCGGGCCCTCCAAGGATCGTATGGCTACACCTTC

V: TRBV5-1
size: -
D: -
J: TRBJ2-2
CDR3: CASTRDANTGELFF
DNA: TGCGCCAGCACCCGGGACGCGAACACCGGGGAGCTGTTTTTT

V: TRBV7-2
size: -
D: -
J: TRBJ1-1
CDR3: CASSLQGLNTEAFF
DNA: TGTGCCAGCAGCTTGCAGGGGCTGAACACTGAAGCTTTCTTT

V: TRBV5-1
size: once
D: TRBD2
J: TRBJ2-1
CDR3: CASIPGTSGVNEQFF
DNA: TGCGCCAGCATCCCCGGGACTAGCGGGGTCAATGAGCAGTTCTTC

V: TRBV11-2
size: -
D: TRBD1
J: TRBJ2-7
CDR3: CASSSRRTGGGYEQYF
DNA: TGTGCCAGCAGCTCTAGAAGGACAGGGGGCGGCTACGAGCAGTACTTC

V: TRBV27
size: -
D: TRBD2
J: TRBJ2-6
CDR3: CASGRALGANVLTF
DNA: TGTGCCAGCGGGAGGGCGCTGGGGGCCAACGTCCTGACTTTC

V: TRBV12-5
size: -
D: TRBD1
J: TRBJ2-5
CDR3: CASARQGGIETQYF
DNA: TGTGCTAGTGCCCGACAGGGGGGAATAGAGACCCAGTACTTC

V: TRBV5-4
size: -
D: -
J: TRBJ2-2
CDR3: CASSFSHLRNTGELFF
DNA: TGTGCCAGCAGCTTTTCCCACCTGCGGAACACCGGGGAGCTGTTTTTT

V: TRBV28
size: -
D: -
J: TRBJ1-1
CDR3: CASSLGAEAFF
DNA: TGTGCCAGCAGTTTAGGCGCTGAAGCTTTCTTT

V: TRBV27
size: -
D: -
J: TRBJ1-2
CDR3: CASSFQGNYGYTF
DNA: TGTGCCAGCAGTTTTCAGGGGAACTATGGCTACACCTTC

V: TRBV7-2
size: -
D: TRBD1
J: TRBJ2-1
CDR3: CASSLWTGAYNEQFF
DNA: TGTGCCAGCAGTCTTTGGACAGGGGCCTACAATGAGCAGTTCTTC

V: TRBV5-1
size: -
D: TRBD1
J: TRBJ2-3
CDR3: CASSYGTGADTQYF
DNA: TGCGCCAGCAGCTACGGGACAGGAGCGGATACGCAGTATTTT

V: TRBV7-6
size: -
D: TRBD1
J: TRBJ1-4
CDR3: CASKARGNEKLFF
DNA: TGTGCCAGCAAAGCCAGGGGGAATGAAAAACTGTTTTTT

V: TRBV10-3
size: -
D: -
J: TRBJ1-2
CDR3: CAISDDPAGGYTF
DNA: TGTGCCATCAGTGATGACCCGGCGGGTGGCTACACCTTC

V: TRBV9
size: few
D: -
J: TRBJ2-1
CDR3: CASSNLANEQFF
DNA: TGTGCCAGCAGCAATTTGGCCAATGAGCAGTTCTTC

V: TRBV7-9
size: -
D: TRBD2
J: TRBJ2-7
CDR3: CASSPLRGEGWSEQYF
DNA: TGTGCCAGCAGCCCTCTACGGGGGGAGGGCTGGAGCGAGCAGTACTTC

V: TRBV15
size: -
D: -
J: TRBJ2-7
CDR3: CATSRDFGTKSYEQYF
DNA: TGTGCCACCAGCAGAGATTTCGGGACGAAATCCTACGAGCAGTACTTC

V: TRBV2
size: few
D: TRBD1
J: TRBJ1-5
CDR3: CASSEARTGIGQPQHF
DNA: TGTGCCAGCAGTGAAGCAAGGACAGGGATTGGTCAGCCCCAGCATTTT

V: TRBV19
size: -
D: -
J: TRBJ1-1
CDR3: CASSAQWNTEAFF
DNA: TGTGCCAGTAGCGCGCAATGGAACACTGAAGCTTTCTTT

V: TRBV10-1
size: few
D: -
J: TRBJ2-2
CDR3: CASSESKRPGELFF
DNA: TGCGCCAGCAGTGAGTCTAAACGGCCCGGGGAGCTGTTTTTT

V: TRBV6-6
size: -
D: TRBD1
J: TRBJ2-5
CDR3: CASSPSGTGGELDQYF
DNA: TGTGCCAGCAGTCCATCCGGGACAGGGGGCGAGTTGGACCAGTACTTC